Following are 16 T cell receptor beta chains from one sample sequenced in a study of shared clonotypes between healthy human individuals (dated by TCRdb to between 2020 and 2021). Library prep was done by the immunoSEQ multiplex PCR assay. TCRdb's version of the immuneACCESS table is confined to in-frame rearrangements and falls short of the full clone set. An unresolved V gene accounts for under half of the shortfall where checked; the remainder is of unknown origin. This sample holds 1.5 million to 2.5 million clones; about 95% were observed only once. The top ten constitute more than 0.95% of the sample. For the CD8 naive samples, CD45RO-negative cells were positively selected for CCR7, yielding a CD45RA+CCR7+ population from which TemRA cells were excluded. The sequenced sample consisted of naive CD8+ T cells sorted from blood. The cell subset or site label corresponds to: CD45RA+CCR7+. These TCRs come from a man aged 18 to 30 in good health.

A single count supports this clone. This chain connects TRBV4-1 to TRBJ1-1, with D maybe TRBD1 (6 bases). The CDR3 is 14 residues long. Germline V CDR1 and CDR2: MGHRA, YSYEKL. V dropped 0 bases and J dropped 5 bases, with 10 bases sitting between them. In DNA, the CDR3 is TGCGCCAGCAGCCAAGAAACAGGGAAAACTGAAGCTTTCTTT. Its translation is CASSQETGKTEAFF.

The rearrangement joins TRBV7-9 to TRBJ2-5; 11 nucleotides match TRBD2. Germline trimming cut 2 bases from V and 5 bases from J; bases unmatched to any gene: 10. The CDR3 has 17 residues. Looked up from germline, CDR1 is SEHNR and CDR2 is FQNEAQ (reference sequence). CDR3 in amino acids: CASSLYSGRAYDETQYF. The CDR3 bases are TGTGCCAGCAGCTTATATAGCGGGAGGGCCTATGACGAGACCCAGTACTTC.

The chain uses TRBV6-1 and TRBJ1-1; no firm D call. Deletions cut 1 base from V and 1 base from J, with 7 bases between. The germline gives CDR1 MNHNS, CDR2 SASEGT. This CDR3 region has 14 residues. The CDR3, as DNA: TGTGCCAGCAGTGAAGGATGGGAGAACACTGAAGCTTTCTTT. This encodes CASSEGWENTEAFF.

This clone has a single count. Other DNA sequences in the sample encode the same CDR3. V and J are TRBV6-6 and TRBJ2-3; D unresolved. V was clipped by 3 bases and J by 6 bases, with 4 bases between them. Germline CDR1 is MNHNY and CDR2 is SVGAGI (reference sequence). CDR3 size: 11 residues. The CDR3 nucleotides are TGTGCCAGCAGTTATGGGGATACGCAGTATTTT. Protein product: CASSYGDTQYF.

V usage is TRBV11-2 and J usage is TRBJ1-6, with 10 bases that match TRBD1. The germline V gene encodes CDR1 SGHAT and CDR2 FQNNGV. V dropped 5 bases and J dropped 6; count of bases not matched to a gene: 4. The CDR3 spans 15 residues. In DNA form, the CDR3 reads TGTGCCAGCAGCCTGGGACAGGGGACTAATTCACCCCTCCACTTT. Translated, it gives CASSLGQGTNSPLHF.

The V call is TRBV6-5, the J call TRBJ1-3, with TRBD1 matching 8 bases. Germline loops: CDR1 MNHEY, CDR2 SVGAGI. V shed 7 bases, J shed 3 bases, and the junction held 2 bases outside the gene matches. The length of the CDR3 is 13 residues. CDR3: CASKTGVGNTIYF. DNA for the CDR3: TGTGCCAGCAAGACAGGGGTTGGAAACACCATATATTTT.

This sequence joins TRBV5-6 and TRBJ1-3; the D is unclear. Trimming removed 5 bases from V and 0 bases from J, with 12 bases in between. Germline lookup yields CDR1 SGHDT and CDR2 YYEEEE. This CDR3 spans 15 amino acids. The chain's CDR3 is CASSQQFFSGNTIYF. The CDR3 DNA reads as TGTGCCAGCAGTCAACAGTTTTTCTCTGGAAACACCATATATTTT.

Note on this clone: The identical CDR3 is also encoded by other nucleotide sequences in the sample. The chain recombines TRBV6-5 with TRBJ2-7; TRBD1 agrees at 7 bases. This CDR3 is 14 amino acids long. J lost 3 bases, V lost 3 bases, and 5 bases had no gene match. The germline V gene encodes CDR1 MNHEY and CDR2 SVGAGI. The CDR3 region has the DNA TGTGCCAGCAGTTATTCCGCAGGGGGCTACGAGCAGTACTTC. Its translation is CASSYSAGGYEQYF.

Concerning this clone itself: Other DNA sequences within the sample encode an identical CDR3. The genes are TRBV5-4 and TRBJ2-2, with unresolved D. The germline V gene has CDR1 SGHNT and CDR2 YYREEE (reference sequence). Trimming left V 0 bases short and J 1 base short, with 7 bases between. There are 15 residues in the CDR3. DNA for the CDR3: TGTGCCAGCAGCTTGGTAGCAGGGAACACCGGGGAGCTGTTTTTT. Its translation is CASSLVAGNTGELFF.

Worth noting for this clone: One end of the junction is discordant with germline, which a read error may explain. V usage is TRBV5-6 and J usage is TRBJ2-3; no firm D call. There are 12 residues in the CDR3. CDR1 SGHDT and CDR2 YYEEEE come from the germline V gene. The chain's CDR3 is CASCLSYDTQYF. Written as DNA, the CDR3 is TGTGCCAGCTGCTTATCGTACGATACGCAGTATTTT.

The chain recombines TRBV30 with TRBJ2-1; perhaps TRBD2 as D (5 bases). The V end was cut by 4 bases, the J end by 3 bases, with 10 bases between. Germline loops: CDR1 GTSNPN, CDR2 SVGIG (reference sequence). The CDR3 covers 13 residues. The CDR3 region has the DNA TGTGCCTGGAACGTAGCGAGCTACAATGAGCAGTTCTTC. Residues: CAWNVASYNEQFF. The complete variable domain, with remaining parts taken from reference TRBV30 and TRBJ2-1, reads SQTIHQWPATLVQPVGSPLSLECTVEGTSNPNLYWYRQAAGRGLQLLFYSVGIGQISSEVPQNLSASRPQDRQFILSSKKLLLSDSGFYLCAWNVASYNEQFFGPGTRLTVL.

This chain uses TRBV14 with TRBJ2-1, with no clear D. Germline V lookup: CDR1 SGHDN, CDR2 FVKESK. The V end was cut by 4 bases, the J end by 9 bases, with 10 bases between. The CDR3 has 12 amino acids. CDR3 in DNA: TGTGCCAGCAGCCTGGCCTTCGGTGAGCAGTTCTTC. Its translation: CASSLAFGEQFF.

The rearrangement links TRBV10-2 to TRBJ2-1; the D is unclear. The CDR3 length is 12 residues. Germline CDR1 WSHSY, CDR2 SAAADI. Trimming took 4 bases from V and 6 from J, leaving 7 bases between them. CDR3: CASSVLTNEQFF. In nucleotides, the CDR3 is TGCGCCAGCAGTGTGCTTACCAATGAGCAGTTCTTC.

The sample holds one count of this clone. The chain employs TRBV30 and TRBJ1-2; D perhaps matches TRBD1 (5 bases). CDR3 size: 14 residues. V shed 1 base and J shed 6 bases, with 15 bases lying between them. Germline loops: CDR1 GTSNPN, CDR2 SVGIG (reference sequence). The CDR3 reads CAWSGGVPGNGYTF. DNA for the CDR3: TGTGCCTGGAGTGGGGGGGTCCCCGGGAATGGCTACACCTTC. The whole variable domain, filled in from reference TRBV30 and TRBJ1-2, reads SQTIHQWPATLVQPVGSPLSLECTVEGTSNPNLYWYRQAAGRGLQLLFYSVGIGQISSEVPQNLSASRPQDRQFILSSKKLLLSDSGFYLCAWSGGVPGNGYTFGSGTRLTVV.

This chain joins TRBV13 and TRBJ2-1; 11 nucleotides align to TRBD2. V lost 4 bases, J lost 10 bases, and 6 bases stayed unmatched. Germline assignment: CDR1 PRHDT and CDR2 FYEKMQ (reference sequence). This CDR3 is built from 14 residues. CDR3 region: CASSSLAGGWEQFF. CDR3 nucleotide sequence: TGTGCCAGCAGCTCCCTAGCGGGAGGCTGGGAGCAGTTCTTC.

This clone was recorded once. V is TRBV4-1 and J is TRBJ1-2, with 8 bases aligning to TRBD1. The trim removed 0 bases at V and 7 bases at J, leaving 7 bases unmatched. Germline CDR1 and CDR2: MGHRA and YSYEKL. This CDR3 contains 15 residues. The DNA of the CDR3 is TGCGCCAGCAGCCAAGACTGGCAGGGGGCAAGTGGCTACACCTTC. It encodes CASSQDWQGASGYTF.